This is a list of T cell receptor beta chains from one sample in a study of blood T cell repertoires in COVID-19. TCRdb's copy holds only in-frame clones and misses some; the assay was immunoSEQ multiplex PCR. The table lists about 130,000 clones, around 80% of them singletons. Sequences were obtained from peripheral blood. These receptor sequences come from a woman aged 50 to 60 with acute or convalescent COVID-19. Each CDR3 is given with its conserved first and last residue. A D gene is named only where the DNA matches it firmly. For some rows the clone size is stated as once, few or many, or as a class when expanded; others skip it.

j_call | d_call | clone_size | v_call | cdr3_aa | cdr3_nt
TRBJ2-3 | TRBD1 | - | TRBV2 | CASSGYGDRGTDTQYF | TGTGCCAGCAGTGGCTACGGAGACAGGGGGACAGATACGCAGTATTTT
TRBJ2-1 | TRBD1 | - | TRBV19 | CASSTRQGTYNEQFF | TGTGCCAGTAGTACTCGACAGGGGACCTACAATGAGCAGTTCTTC
TRBJ1-2 | - | - | TRBV15 | CATSRDYLTNYGYTF | TGTGCCACCAGCAGAGATTATCTAACTAACTATGGCTACACCTTC
TRBJ1-1 | - | - | TRBV13 | CASSGFGRRNTEAFF | TGTGCCAGCAGCGGGTTTGGGAGGAGGAACACTGAAGCTTTCTTT
TRBJ2-1 | TRBD2 | - | TRBV3-1/TRBV3-2 | CASSQGAGGMGEQFF | TGTGCCAGCAGCCAAGGAGCGGGGGGGATGGGTGAGCAGTTCTTC
TRBJ1-1 | - | - | TRBV10-3 | CAVGVSGRGRTEAFF | TGTGCCGTTGGGGTCTCCGGAAGGGGCCGCACTGAAGCTTTCTTT
TRBJ1-2 | - | - | TRBV6-4 | CASSPSGGANYGYTF | TGTGCCAGCAGTCCCAGTGGGGGGGCTAACTATGGCTACACCTTC
TRBJ2-3 | - | - | TRBV24-1 | CATSDSGLSTDTQYF | TGTGCCACCAGTGATTCGGGACTGAGCACAGATACGCAGTATTTT
TRBJ1-2 | - | - | TRBV9 | CASSVSGGGYTF | TGTGCCAGCAGCGTATCGGGGGGTGGCTACACCTTC
TRBJ2-1 | - | - | TRBV12-3/TRBV12-4 | CASSLGHNEQFF | TGTGCCAGCAGTTTGGGCCACAATGAGCAGTTCTTC
TRBJ1-4 | TRBD1 | - | TRBV5-1 | CASSLGTVDEKLFF | TGCGCCAGCAGCTTAGGGACAGTGGACGAAAAACTGTTTTTT
TRBJ1-2 | TRBD1 | - | TRBV28 | CASSPPGQVNYGYTF | TGTGCCAGCAGCCCGCCGGGACAGGTGAACTATGGCTACACCTTC
TRBJ2-3 | TRBD2 | - | TRBV4-1 | CASSLSSGGARDTQYF | TGCGCCAGCAGCCTCAGTAGCGGGGGGGCCCGGGATACGCAGTATTTT
TRBJ2-3 | TRBD1 | - | TRBV7-2 | CASSLARQGGGTDTQYF | TGTGCCAGCAGCTTAGCAAGACAGGGTGGGGGCACAGATACGCAGTATTTT
TRBJ1-2 | TRBD1 | - | TRBV9 | CASSPTDRGLEGYTF | TGTGCCAGCAGCCCCACGGACAGGGGGCTAGAAGGCTACACCTTC
TRBJ2-7 | TRBD2 | - | TRBV7-9 | CASSTSGAYEQYF | TGTGCCAGCAGCACCAGCGGGGCCTACGAGCAGTACTTC
TRBJ2-7 | - | - | TRBV20-1 | CSARDNYEQYF | TGCAGTGCTAGAGACAACTACGAGCAGTACTTC
TRBJ1-2 | TRBD1 | medium-sized | TRBV2 | CASSDTGGNYGYTF | TGTGCCAGCAGTGACACAGGGGGCAACTATGGCTACACCTTC
TRBJ1-2 | - | medium-sized | TRBV30 | CAWSIKNYGYTF | TGTGCCTGGAGTATTAAAAACTATGGCTACACCTTC
TRBJ2-1 | - | few | TRBV10-3 | CAIKRGNEQFF | TGTGCCATCAAGCGCGGTAATGAGCAGTTCTTC
TRBJ1-1 | TRBD1 | - | TRBV14 | CASSQRTGNTEAFF | TGTGCCAGTAGCCAGAGGACAGGTAACACTGAAGCTTTCTTT
TRBJ1-5 | - | - | TRBV5-1 | CASSLEPNQPQHF | TGCGCCAGCAGCTTGGAGCCTAATCAGCCCCAGCATTTT
TRBJ1-4 | - | few | TRBV2 | CASSEASTREKLFF | TGTGCCAGCAGTGAAGCCTCAACTCGCGAAAAACTGTTTTTT
TRBJ2-3 | TRBD2 | - | TRBV7-2 | CASSSIQGTSGRRNTQYF | TGTGCCAGCAGCTCAATACAGGGGACTAGCGGGAGGAGGAATACGCAGTATTTT
TRBJ2-5 | TRBD2 | - | TRBV10-3 | CAISESTSGEETQYF | TGTGCCATCAGTGAGTCGACTAGCGGAGAAGAGACCCAGTACTTC
TRBJ2-3 | - | - | TRBV18 | CASSPYSQLTDTQYF | TGTGCCAGCTCACCGTACAGCCAACTCACAGATACGCAGTATTTT
TRBJ2-1 | - | few | TRBV6-5 | CASRRLVPTYNEQFF | TGTGCCAGCAGACGGCTAGTACCCACCTACAATGAGCAGTTCTTC
TRBJ1-1 | - | - | TRBV30 | CAWKRTSLNTEAFF | TGTGCCTGGAAAAGGACATCTCTGAACACTGAAGCTTTCTTT
TRBJ1-1 | TRBD1 | - | TRBV9 | CASSVGPTDREAFF | TGTGCCAGCAGCGTAGGCCCAACGGACAGGGAAGCTTTCTTT
TRBJ2-2 | - | - | TRBV3-1/TRBV3-2 | CASSQLGSGELFF | TGTGCCAGCAGCCAGTTGGGGAGCGGGGAGCTGTTTTTT
TRBJ1-6 | - | - | TRBV28 | CASIQRLSGSPLHF | TGTGCCAGCATCCAACGCCTCTCGGGTTCACCCCTCCACTTT
TRBJ2-4 | TRBD2 | - | TRBV5-4 | CASSSPTSGGALGIQYF | TGTGCCAGCAGCTCCCCGACTAGCGGGGGAGCTCTCGGCATTCAGTACTTC
TRBJ1-4 | TRBD1 | few | TRBV3-1/TRBV3-2 | CASSQGRGQGSNEKLFF | TGTGCCAGCAGCCAAGGTCGGGGACAGGGATCTAATGAAAAACTGTTTTTT
TRBJ1-1 | - | - | TRBV28 | CASSSWTQPEAFF | TGTGCCAGCAGTTCCTGGACACAACCTGAAGCTTTCTTT
TRBJ2-1 | - | - | TRBV5-1 | CASSVLWAGSYNEQFF | TGCGCCAGCAGCGTGCTTTGGGCTGGGTCCTACAATGAGCAGTTCTTC
TRBJ1-1 | - | - | TRBV20-1 | CSASVAGINTEAFF | TGCAGTGCTAGTGTCGCGGGAATAAACACTGAAGCTTTCTTT
TRBJ1-1 | - | - | TRBV6-4 | CASSRDTNTEAFF | TGTGCCAGCAGCCGGGACACTAACACTGAAGCTTTCTTT
TRBJ2-1 | TRBD2 | - | TRBV7-2 | CASSSSPGGQFF | TGTGCCAGCAGCTCATCTCCGGGAGGGCAGTTCTTC
TRBJ2-2 | - | - | TRBV14 | CASSLQFGPGELFF | TGTGCCAGCAGCCTGCAGTTTGGGCCCGGGGAGCTGTTTTTT
TRBJ2-5 | TRBD2 | - | TRBV27 | CASSGGLAGDETQYF | TGTGCCAGCAGTGGCGGGTTAGCGGGAGATGAGACCCAGTACTTC
TRBJ2-1 | TRBD2 | few | TRBV5-1 | CASSLGSGGANEQFF | TGCGCCAGCAGCTTGGGTAGCGGGGGGGCCAATGAGCAGTTCTTC
TRBJ1-2 | TRBD1 | - | TRBV2 | CASSERAGGGYGYTF | TGTGCCAGCAGTGAAAGGGCAGGGGGAGGATATGGCTACACCTTC
TRBJ2-7 | TRBD2 | - | TRBV4-1 | CASSQNSGEYEQYF | TGCGCCAGCAGCCAAAACAGCGGGGAATACGAGCAGTACTTC
TRBJ1-4 | TRBD1 | - | TRBV2 | CASTAQGATNEKLFF | TGTGCCAGCACCGCTCAGGGGGCAACTAATGAAAAACTGTTTTTT
TRBJ2-3 | - | - | TRBV4-1 | CASSQTETDTQYF | TGCGCCAGCAGCCAAACGGAGACAGATACGCAGTATTTT
TRBJ1-2 | TRBD1 | - | TRBV13 | CASSLPGTDYGYTF | TGTGCCAGCAGCTTACCAGGGACAGACTATGGCTACACCTTC
TRBJ1-1 | TRBD1 | - | TRBV6-5 | CASSWTGGVTEAFF | TGTGCCAGCAGTTGGACAGGGGGCGTCACTGAAGCTTTCTTT
TRBJ2-1 | - | few | TRBV5-5 | CASSLALLDEQFF | TGTGCCAGCAGCTTGGCCTTGCTAGATGAGCAGTTCTTC
TRBJ1-1 | TRBD1 | - | TRBV9 | CASSPRTGATEAFF | TGTGCCAGCAGCCCCAGGACAGGGGCCACTGAAGCTTTCTTT
TRBJ2-1 | TRBD2 | - | TRBV9 | CASSVDQRDSYNEQFF | TGTGCCAGCAGCGTAGATCAGCGGGACTCCTACAATGAGCAGTTCTTC
TRBJ2-5 | TRBD2 | - | TRBV5-1 | CASLRGEGRQETQYF | TGCGCCAGCTTGCGTGGGGAGGGTAGGCAAGAGACCCAGTACTTC
TRBJ1-2 | - | - | TRBV19 | CASSPLGLGVYGYTF | TGTGCCAGTAGTCCCCTCGGGTTAGGGGTCTATGGCTACACCTTC
TRBJ2-7 | - | - | TRBV12-3/TRBV12-4 | CASSPQGYEQYF | TGTGCCAGCAGCCCCCAGGGCTACGAGCAGTACTTC
TRBJ1-3 | - | few | TRBV19 | CASSFYSSGNTIYF | TGTGCCAGTAGTTTTTATAGCTCTGGAAACACCATATATTTT
TRBJ2-3 | TRBD2 | - | TRBV7-3 | CASSLPGLAGGTDTQYF | TGTGCCAGCAGCTTGCCGGGACTAGCGGGGGGCACAGATACGCAGTATTTT
TRBJ2-2 | - | once | TRBV19 | CASSIVAGGELFF | TGTGCCAGTAGTATAGTGGCGGGCGGGGAGCTGTTTTTT
TRBJ2-5 | - | - | TRBV11-2 | CASSRGLFGETQYF | TGTGCCAGCAGCCGAGGACTTTTTGGAGAGACCCAGTACTTC